This T cell receptor beta chain was captured in a study of CD8 T cells in ankylosing spondylitis. Study-level points and caveats: Several highly homologous variants made up a TCR beta motif, and this motif appeared characteristic of ankylosing spondylitis blood. Earlier work had already found some motif variants in reactive arthritis synovial fluid and blood.

The V gene's germline CDR1 is LGHDT and CDR2 YNNKEL (reference sequence). The CDR3 has 14 residues. V lost 6 bases and J lost 2, with 14 bases in between. This clonotype was picked up a small number of times. The antigen remains undetermined. Making use of molecular barcodes, quantitative 5'-RACE generated TCR beta libraries. TCRdb passed the 5' RACE reads through MiXCR, listing each CDR3 protein once. The table lists a few hundred thousand distinct CDR3 sequences, 20% to 25% of them singletons. The clonotype comes from a male donor with ankylosing spondylitis. The specimen sequenced was blood, either unsorted or a sorted T cell fraction (not recorded which). The chain couples TRBV3-1 to TRBJ2-7, with D tentatively TRBD2 (6 bases). This CDR3 reads CASSPLSGPYEQYF. CDR3 nucleotide sequence: TGTGCCAGCAGTCCCCTTAGCGGACCCTACGAGCAGTACTTC.